This TCR beta chain is from a study of CD8 T cells in ankylosing spondylitis. With molecular barcodes, quantitative 5'-RACE was used to make the TCR beta libraries. TCRdb redid the calling of the 5' RACE reads with MiXCR, one entry per CDR3 protein. This sample has some 140,000 distinct CDR3 sequences; roughly 8% occur once, and the top ten carry approximately 6.8%. About this clonotype: Its target is unknown.

Germline V gene sequence: CDR1 SGHTA, CDR2 FQGNSA. The V and J ends lost 0 bases and 2 bases, in that order; junction bases with no gene match: 3. CDR3 length: 16 residues. Study results and limitations: Among TCR beta sequences, a motif of eight highly homologous variants appeared characteristic of ankylosing spondylitis blood. Disease-linked clones bore a CD8+ phenotype, appearing relatively rarely in peripheral blood. Matched synovial fluid from ankylosing spondylitis patients was reported to be enriched for disease-linked clones.

The sample comprised synovial fluid, either unsorted or a sorted T cell fraction (not recorded which). The TCR originated in a male donor with ankylosing spondylitis. The rearrangement joins TRBV7-2 to TRBJ2-2; 7 nucleotides line up with TRBD1. Here the CDR3 reads CASSLAGGFNTGELFF. CDR3 DNA: TGTGCCAGCAGCTTAGCAGGGGGCTTCAACACCGGGGAGCTGTTTTTT.